Sequencing of this T cell receptor beta chain was carried out in a study of shared clonotypes between healthy human individuals. Study context: Donors were a couple of women and a few men aged 18 to 49. The study's findings and limits: Generation of non-shared clonotypes was less probable than generation of clonotypes shared by all four donors.

Produced via immunoSEQ multiplex PCR; TCRdb's table is partial and in-frame only. This sample yields about 1 million clones, of which roughly 80% are seen a single time; 1.4% to 1.5% belongs to the top ten. Negatively enriched CD4+ T cells were divided by CD45RA into naive and memory. Worth noting for this clone: Its matching antigen is unknown.

V lost 4 bases, J lost 1 base, and 13 bases lay in between. This CDR3 has 15 residues. The germline CDR1 and CDR2 sequences are SGHNT and YYREEE (reference sequence). The sequenced sample consisted of memory CD4+ T cells sorted from blood. Subset noted: CD45RA-negative fraction. The chain combines TRBV5-4 with TRBJ2-3, with D possibly being TRBD1 or TRBD2 (6 bases each). The TCR originated in a man younger than 35 in good health. CDR3 DNA: TGTGCCAGCAGCCCCGGGGGCGGCCGCACAGATACGCAGTATTTT. This translates into CASSPGGGRTDTQYF.